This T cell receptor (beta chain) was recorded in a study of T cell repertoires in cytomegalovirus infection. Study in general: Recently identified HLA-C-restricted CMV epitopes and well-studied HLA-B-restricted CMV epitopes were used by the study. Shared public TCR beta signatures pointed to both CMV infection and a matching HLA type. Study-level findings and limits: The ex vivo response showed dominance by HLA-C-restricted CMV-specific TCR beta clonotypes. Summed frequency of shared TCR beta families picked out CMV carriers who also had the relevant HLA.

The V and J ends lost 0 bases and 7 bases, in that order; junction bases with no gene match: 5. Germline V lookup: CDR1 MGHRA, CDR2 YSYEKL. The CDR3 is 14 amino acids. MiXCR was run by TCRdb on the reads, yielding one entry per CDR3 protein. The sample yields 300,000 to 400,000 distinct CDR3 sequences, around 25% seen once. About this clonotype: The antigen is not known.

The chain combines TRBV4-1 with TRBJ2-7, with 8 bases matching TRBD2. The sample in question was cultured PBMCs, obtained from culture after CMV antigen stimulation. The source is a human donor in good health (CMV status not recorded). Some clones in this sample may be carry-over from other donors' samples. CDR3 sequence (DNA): TGCGCCAGCAGCCAAGAGAGCCGGGGGGGGGAGCAGTACTTC. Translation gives CASSQESRGGEQYF.